This T cell receptor (beta chain) emerged from a study of blood T cell repertoires in COVID-19. Sequenced by immunoSEQ multiplex PCR; TCRdb stores in-frame clones only, minus some. The data contain some 100,000 clones, approximately 86% of them seen just once; the ten biggest clones take up under 3.5%. V lost 0 bases to trimming and J lost 4 bases; unmatched junction nucleotides: 1. The CDR3 runs to 14 residues. Germline assignment: CDR1 SQVTM and CDR2 ANQGSEA. The chain carries TRBV29-1 and TRBJ2-1; 9 positions match TRBD1. Sequences were obtained from PBMCs or T cells enriched from blood (not recorded which). The TCR comes from a woman aged 50 to 65 who had recovered from COVID-19. The CDR3 here is CSVEETGGYNEQFF. In DNA, the CDR3 is TGCAGCGTTGAAGAGACAGGGGGATACAATGAGCAGTTCTTC.